This T cell receptor (beta chain) appears in the sequencing data of a study of blood T cell repertoires in COVID-19. Study background: Specimens from acute and convalescent COVID-19 originated in the United States, Italy and Spain.

Sequencing was performed with immunoSEQ multiplex PCR; in TCRdb, only in-frame clones are kept and a portion is missing. The table shows 310,000 or so clones, with around 88% occurring only once. The TCR comes from a woman between 35 and 50 years old who had recovered from COVID-19. Sequenced material: PBMCs or T cells enriched from blood (not recorded which).

The CDR3 region has the DNA TGTGCCACCAGCGCCCAGACAGGGAGGAATTCACCCCTCCACTTT. Encoded protein: CATSAQTGRNSPLHF. The chain uses TRBV15 and TRBJ1-6, with TRBD1 matching 7 bases. The CDR3 runs 15 residues. Germline CDR1 and CDR2: LNHNV and YYDKDF (reference sequence). V lost 5 bases and J lost 7; bases outside the gene matches: 8.